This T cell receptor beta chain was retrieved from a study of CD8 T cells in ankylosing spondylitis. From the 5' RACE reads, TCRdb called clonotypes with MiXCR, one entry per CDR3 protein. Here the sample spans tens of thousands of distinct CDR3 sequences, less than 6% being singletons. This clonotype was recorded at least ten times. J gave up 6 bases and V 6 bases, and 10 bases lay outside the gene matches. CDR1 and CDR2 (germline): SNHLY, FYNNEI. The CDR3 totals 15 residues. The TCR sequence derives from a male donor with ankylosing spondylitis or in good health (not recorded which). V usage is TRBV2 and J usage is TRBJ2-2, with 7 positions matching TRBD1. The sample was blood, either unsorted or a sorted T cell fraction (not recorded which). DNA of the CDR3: TGTGCCAGCAGCGGTGGACAGGTGGCTCCCGGGGAGCTGTTTTTT. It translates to CASSGGQVAPGELFF. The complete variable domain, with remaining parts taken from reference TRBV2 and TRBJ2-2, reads EPEVTQTPSHQVTQMGQEVILRCVPISNHLYFYWYRQILGQKVEFLVSFYNNEISEKSEIFDDQFSVERPDGSNFTLKIRSTKLEDSAMYFCASSGGQVAPGELFFGEGSRLTVL.